A single sample is the source of the 19 T cell receptor beta chains below, sequenced in a study of siplizumab effects on memory and regulatory T cells. Sequenced by immunoSEQ multiplex PCR; TCRdb stores in-frame clones only, minus some. The sample includes some 100,000 clones, more than 85% of them seen just once. Input material: CD4+ T cells sorted from blood. These TCRs come from a human donor in good health.

The chain recombines TRBV4-2 with TRBJ2-2, with unresolved D. CDR1 is LGHNA and CDR2 is YNFKEQ in the germline V gene. There are 17 residues in the CDR3. Trimming cost V 0 bases and J 4 bases, with 15 bases left between them. The CDR3 nucleotides read TGTGCCAGCAGCCAAGATACACAAGACTTCACCACCGGGGAGCTGTTTTTT. Translating gives CASSQDTQDFTTGELFF.

The chain recombines TRBV10-3 with TRBJ2-3; 9 bases line up with TRBD1. Germline CDR1 reads ENHRY; CDR2 reads SYGVKD. V shed 10 bases, J shed 4 bases, and the junction held 9 bases outside the gene matches. CDR3 length equals 14 residues. Written as DNA, the CDR3 is TGTGCCACCAGGGACAGGGTCGGTTCAGATACGCAGTATTTT. The encoded protein is CATRDRVGSDTQYF.

The genes are TRBV5-1 and TRBJ1-1; TRBD1 matches 10 bases. This CDR3 is built from 15 residues. V was clipped by 3 bases and J by 5 bases; unmatched bases: 7. CDR1 and CDR2 (germline): SGHRS, YFSETQ. The CDR3 region is CASSYGTGAPTEAFF. CDR3 bases: TGCGCCAGCAGCTACGGGACAGGGGCCCCAACTGAAGCTTTCTTT.

The chain links TRBV5-1 to TRBJ1-1, with TRBD1 matching over 7 bases. V lost 3 bases, J lost 2 bases, and 10 bases stayed unmatched. CDR3 length: 16 residues. Germline V gene data show CDR1 as SGHRS and CDR2 as YFSETQ. CDR3 coding DNA: TGCGCCAGCAGCTCCCAATTGACAGGGAGAAACACTGAAGCTTTCTTT. This encodes CASSSQLTGRNTEAFF. Full variable domain (remainder filled in from reference TRBV5-1 and TRBJ1-1): KAGVTQTPRYLIKTRGQQVTLSCSPISGHRSVSWYQQTPGQGLQFLFEYFSETQRNKGNFPGRFSGRQFSNSRSEMNVSTLELGDSALYLCASSSQLTGRNTEAFFGQGTRLTVV.

The V gene is TRBV5-4, the J gene TRBJ2-1, with D tentatively TRBD1 (6 bases). V was clipped by 4 bases and J by 8 bases, with 16 bases between them. Germline V CDR1 and CDR2: SGHNT, YYREEE (reference sequence). The length of the CDR3 is 14 residues. The CDR3 sequence is CASSLEQGIDEQFF. The CDR3 region has the DNA TGTGCCAGCAGCCTAGAACAGGGTATAGATGAGCAGTTCTTC.

The chain joins TRBV5-4 to TRBJ1-1, with D tentatively TRBD1 (6 bases). Trimming removed 4 bases at V and 5 bases at J, with 15 bases between. The CDR3 runs to 14 residues. Germline loops: CDR1 SGHNT, CDR2 YYREEE (reference sequence). CDR3 nucleotide sequence: TGTGCCAGCAGCATACAGGGATGGGGGACTGAAGCTTTCTTT. Residues: CASSIQGWGTEAFF.

This clone was seen only a few times. The CDR3 sequence: CASSSRDRKIYEQYF. In DNA, the CDR3 is TGTGCCAGCAGCTCCCGGGACAGGAAGATCTACGAGCAGTACTTC. The J gene is TRBJ2-7, the V gene TRBV7-2, with 8 bases matching TRBD1. The CDR3 extends over 15 amino acids. The V gene end was trimmed by 4 bases and the J gene end by 3 bases; junction bases not matched to a gene: 8. CDR1 is SGHTA, CDR2 FQGNSA, per germline.

The gene calls are TRBV4-3 and TRBJ2-1, with D possibly TRBD2 on 5 matching bases. Germline V gene data show CDR1 as LGHNA and CDR2 as YSLEER. With 0 bases removed from V and 4 bases from J, the gap between germline ends came to 13 bases. The CDR3 runs 16 residues. CDR3 protein: CASSQDPRGYYNEQFF. Here the CDR3 DNA reads TGCGCCAGCAGCCAAGATCCCCGAGGGTATTACAATGAGCAGTTCTTC.

The genes are TRBV19 and TRBJ1-2; a possible D gene is TRBD1 (6 bases). This CDR3 comprises 14 residues. CDR1 is LNHDA, CDR2 SQIVND, per germline (reference sequence). The V end lost 1 base, the J end lost 2 bases, and 8 bases lay between the germline ends. CDR3 sequence: CASSIGTANYGYTF. The CDR3 coding sequence is TGTGCCAGTAGTATAGGGACAGCAAACTATGGCTACACCTTC.

V usage is TRBV19 and J usage is TRBJ1-1; 8 bases align to TRBD1. CDR1 and CDR2 from the germline V gene are LNHDA and SQIVND (reference sequence). V was clipped by 6 bases and J by 3 bases; unmatched bases: 3. This CDR3 has 13 amino acids. Written as DNA, the CDR3 is TGTGCCAGTAGCCTGACAGGGGACACTGAAGCTTTCTTT. It is translated as CASSLTGDTEAFF.

The chain couples TRBV4-3 to TRBJ1-2; tentative D call: TRBD1 (5 bases). Germline lookup yields CDR1 LGHNA and CDR2 YSLEER. The V end lost 0 bases, the J end lost 2 bases, and 10 bases lay between the germline ends. This CDR3 spans 15 amino acids. The CDR3 protein is CASSQEETANYGYTF. The CDR3 nucleotides read TGCGCCAGCAGCCAAGAGGAGACAGCAAACTATGGCTACACCTTC.

This clone was detected only once. V gene TRBV29-1 combines with J gene TRBJ2-2; 10 nucleotides agree with TRBD2. CDR3 length: 16 amino acids. Germline V gene sequence: CDR1 SQVTM, CDR2 ANQGSEA. J lost 6 bases, V lost 1 base, and 8 bases had no gene match. The CDR3, as DNA: TGCAGCGTTGAAGGGGAGGCTAGCGGGGGATCCGGGGAGCTGTTTTTT. This encodes CSVEGEASGGSGELFF.

This chain connects TRBV14 to TRBJ2-3, with D perhaps TRBD2 (6 bases). CDR3 length: 13 residues. The V end was cut by 1 base, the J end by 8 bases, with 10 bases between. Germline CDR1 reads SGHDN; CDR2 reads FVKESK. The CDR3 sequence is CASSQAAGSTQYF. The CDR3 bases are TGTGCCAGCAGCCAAGCGGCGGGGAGTACGCAGTATTTT.

The chain uses TRBV29-1 and TRBJ2-1; weak D call: TRBD1 (6 bases). Germline lookup yields CDR1 SQVTM and CDR2 ANQGSEA. The CDR3 spans 14 residues. Trimming pared 3 bases from V and 2 bases from J, leaving 11 bases between. The DNA of the CDR3 is TGCAGCGTTGAGGGTGACAGGACCTACAATGAGCAGTTCTTC. Amino acid sequence: CSVEGDRTYNEQFF.

The J gene is TRBJ1-1, the V gene TRBV2; D is undetermined. The germline V gene encodes CDR1 SNHLY and CDR2 FYNNEI. Trimming cost V 6 bases and J 2 bases, with 10 bases left between them. The CDR3 runs 13 residues. The CDR3 nucleotides are TGTGCCAGCAGAGGTCAGGCTAACACTGAAGCTTTCTTT. Protein product: CASRGQANTEAFF.

The chain couples TRBV1 to TRBJ2-1; TRBD2 is the table's D call and was not checked against the DNA. TRBV1 is recorded as a pseudogene. The CDR3 is 18 amino acids. The CDR3 nucleotides are TGCACCAGCAGCCAAGATCGGTTTAGCGGGGGGCCCAACAATGAGCAGTTCTTC. It translates to CTSSQDRFSGGPNNEQFF.

The chain uses TRBV15 and TRBJ2-6; D not resolved. Germline V gene lookup returns CDR1 LNHNV and CDR2 YYDKDF (reference sequence). The CDR3 consists of 16 residues. V was pared by 1 base and J by 2 bases, with 9 bases between. The CDR3 DNA sequence: TGTGCCACCAGCAGAGCAAAAGGGCCTGGGGCCAACGTCCTGACTTTC. Protein sequence: CATSRAKGPGANVLTF.

The chain couples TRBV6-5 to TRBJ2-7; D is unresolved. V was cut by 4 bases and J by 2 bases, with 6 bases left in between. From germline, CDR1 is MNHEY and CDR2 SVGAGI. The CDR3 runs to 12 residues. Written as DNA, the CDR3 is TGTGCCAGCAGTTTCGGAACCTACGAGCAGTACTTC. It specifies CASSFGTYEQYF.

The V and J genes are TRBV28 and TRBJ1-1; the D gene is possibly TRBD1 (5 bases). V was cut by 7 bases and J by 10 bases, with 22 bases left in between. This CDR3 is built from 14 residues. Germline CDR1 MDHEN, CDR2 SYDVKM. The CDR3 DNA is TGTGCCAGCACCCACAGTGGGGGACCGGTCCTAGCTTTCTTT. Its translation is CASTHSGGPVLAFF. Based on the CDR3 plus reference TRBV28 and TRBJ1-1, the full variable domain is DVKVTQSSRYLVKRTGEKVFLECVQDMDHENMFWYRQDPGLGLRLIYFSYDVKMKEKGDIPEGYSVSREKKERFSLILESASTNQTSMYLCASTHSGGPVLAFFGQGTRLTVV.